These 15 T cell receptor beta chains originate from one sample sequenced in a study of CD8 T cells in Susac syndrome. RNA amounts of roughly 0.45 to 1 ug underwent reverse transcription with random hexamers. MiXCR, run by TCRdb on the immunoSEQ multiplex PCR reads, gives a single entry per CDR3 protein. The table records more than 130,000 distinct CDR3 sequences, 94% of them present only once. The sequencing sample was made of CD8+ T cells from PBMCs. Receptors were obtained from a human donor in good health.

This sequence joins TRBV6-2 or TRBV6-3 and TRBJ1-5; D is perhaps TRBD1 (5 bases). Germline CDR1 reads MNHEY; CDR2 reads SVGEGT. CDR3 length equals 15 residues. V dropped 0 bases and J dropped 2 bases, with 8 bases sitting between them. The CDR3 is CASSYSGVGNQPQHF. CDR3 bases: TGTGCCAGCAGTTACTCGGGGGTTGGCAATCAGCCCCAGCATTTT.

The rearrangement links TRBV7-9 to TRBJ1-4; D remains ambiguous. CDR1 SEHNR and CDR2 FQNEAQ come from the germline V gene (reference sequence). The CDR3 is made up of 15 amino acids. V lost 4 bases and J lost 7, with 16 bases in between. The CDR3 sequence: CASSYQFARGEKLFF. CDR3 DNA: TGTGCCAGCAGCTACCAGTTCGCTCGTGGTGAAAAACTGTTTTTT.

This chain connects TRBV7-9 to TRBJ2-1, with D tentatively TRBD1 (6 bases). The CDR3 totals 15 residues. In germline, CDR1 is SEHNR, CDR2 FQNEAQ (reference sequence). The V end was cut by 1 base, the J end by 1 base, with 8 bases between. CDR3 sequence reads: CASSLGQGSYNEQFF. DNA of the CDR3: TGTGCCAGCAGCTTAGGCCAGGGGTCCTACAATGAGCAGTTCTTC.

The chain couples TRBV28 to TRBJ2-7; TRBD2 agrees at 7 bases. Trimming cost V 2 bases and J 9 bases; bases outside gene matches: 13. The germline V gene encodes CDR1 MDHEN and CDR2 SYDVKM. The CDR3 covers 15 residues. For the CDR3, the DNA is TGTGCCAGCAGTTTACGTCCGGGAGGAACGTTCGGGCAGTACTTC. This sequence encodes CASSLRPGGTFGQYF. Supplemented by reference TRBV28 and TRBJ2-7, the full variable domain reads DVKVTQSSRYLVKRTGEKVFLECVQDMDHENMFWYRQDPGLGLRLIYFSYDVKMKEKGDIPEGYSVSREKKERFSLILESASTNQTSMYLCASSLRPGGTFGQYFGPGTRLTVT.

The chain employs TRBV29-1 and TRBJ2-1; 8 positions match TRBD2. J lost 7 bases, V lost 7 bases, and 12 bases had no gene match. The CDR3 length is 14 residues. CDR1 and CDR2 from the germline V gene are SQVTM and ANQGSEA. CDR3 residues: CSGQLAESENEQFF. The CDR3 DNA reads TGCAGCGGCCAACTAGCGGAGTCCGAGAATGAGCAGTTCTTC.

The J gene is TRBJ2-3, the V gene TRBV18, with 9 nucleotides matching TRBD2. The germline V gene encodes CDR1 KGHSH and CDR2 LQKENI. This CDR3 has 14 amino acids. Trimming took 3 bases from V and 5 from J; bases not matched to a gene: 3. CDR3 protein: CASSPGGREDTQYF. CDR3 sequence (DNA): TGTGCCAGCTCACCTGGCGGGAGGGAAGATACGCAGTATTTT.

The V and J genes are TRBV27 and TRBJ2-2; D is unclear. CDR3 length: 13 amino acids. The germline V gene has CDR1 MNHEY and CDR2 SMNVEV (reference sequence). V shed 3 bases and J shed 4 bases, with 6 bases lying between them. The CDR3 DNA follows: TGTGCCAGCAGTTTCTCGATCACCGGGGAGCTGTTTTTT. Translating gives CASSFSITGELFF.

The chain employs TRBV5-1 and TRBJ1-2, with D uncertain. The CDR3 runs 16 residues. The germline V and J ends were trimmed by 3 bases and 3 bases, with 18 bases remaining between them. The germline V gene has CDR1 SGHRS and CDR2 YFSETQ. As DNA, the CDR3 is TGCGCCAGCAGCTCTGGAGAGGGCTGGTACGACTATGGCTACACCTTC. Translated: CASSSGEGWYDYGYTF.

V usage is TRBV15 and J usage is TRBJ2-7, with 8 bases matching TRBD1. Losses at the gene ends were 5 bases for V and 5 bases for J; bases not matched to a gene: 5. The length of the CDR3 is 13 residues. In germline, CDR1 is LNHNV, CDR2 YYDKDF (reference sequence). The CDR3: CATSPDRADEQYF. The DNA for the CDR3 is TGTGCCACCAGCCCGGACAGGGCGGACGAGCAGTACTTC.

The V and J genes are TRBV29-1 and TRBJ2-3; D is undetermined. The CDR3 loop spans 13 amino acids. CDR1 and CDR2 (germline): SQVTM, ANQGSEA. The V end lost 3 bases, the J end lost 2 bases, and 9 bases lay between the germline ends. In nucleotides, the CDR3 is TGCAGCGTTGAGATAATCGTCACAGATACGCAGTATTTT. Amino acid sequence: CSVEIIVTDTQYF.

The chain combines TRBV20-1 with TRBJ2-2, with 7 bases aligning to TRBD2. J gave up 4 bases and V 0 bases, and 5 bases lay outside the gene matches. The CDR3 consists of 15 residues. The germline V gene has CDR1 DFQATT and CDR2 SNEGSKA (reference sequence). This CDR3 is CSARDWREGTGELFF. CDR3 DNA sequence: TGCAGTGCTAGAGATTGGAGGGAGGGCACCGGGGAGCTGTTTTTT.

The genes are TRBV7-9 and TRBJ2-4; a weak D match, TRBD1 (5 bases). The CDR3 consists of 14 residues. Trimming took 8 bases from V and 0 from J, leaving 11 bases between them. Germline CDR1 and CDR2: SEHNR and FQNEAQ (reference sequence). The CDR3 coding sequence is TGTGCCAGCGGAACAGGTTTAGCCAAAAACATTCAGTACTTC. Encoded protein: CASGTGLAKNIQYF.

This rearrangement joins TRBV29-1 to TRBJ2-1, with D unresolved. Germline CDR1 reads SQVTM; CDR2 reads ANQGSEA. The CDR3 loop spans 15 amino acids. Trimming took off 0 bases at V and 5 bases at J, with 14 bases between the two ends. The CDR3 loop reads CSVEDSRADHNEQFF. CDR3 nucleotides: TGCAGCGTTGAAGATAGTAGGGCGGACCACAATGAGCAGTTCTTC.

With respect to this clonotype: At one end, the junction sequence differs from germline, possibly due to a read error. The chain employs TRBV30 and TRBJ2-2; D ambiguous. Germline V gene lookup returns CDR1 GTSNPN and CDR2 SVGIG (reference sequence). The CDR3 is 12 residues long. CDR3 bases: TGTGCCTACCTAACGAAAACCGGGGAGCTGTTTTTT. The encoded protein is CAYLTKTGELFF.

CDR3 residues: CATSDHRGNQPQHF. Written as DNA, the CDR3 is TGTGCCACCAGTGACCACAGGGGCAATCAGCCCCAGCATTTT. The V gene is TRBV24-1, the J gene TRBJ1-5; weak D call: TRBD1 (6 bases). Germline-derived CDR1 and CDR2 are KGHDR and SFDVKD. Trimming removed 4 bases from V and 2 bases from J, with 8 bases in between. The CDR3 is 14 amino acids.